This TCR beta chain was captured in a study of T-cell reconstitution after alpha-beta-depleted transplantation in children. The study's findings and limits: By one year post-transplant, T-cell counts and diversity largely arose from T cells that were newly produced. Surviving recipient T cells and intrathymic progenitors accounted for some patients' high TCRbeta diversity at day 60. Reportedly, only several hundred clones from non-depleted graft cells drove alpha-beta T-cell counts at about two months.

It was with unique molecular identifiers that the TCRbeta library was prepared. TCRdb independently ran MiXCR on the PCR reads; one entry per CDR3 protein. This table has 300,000 to 350,000 distinct CDR3 sequences, roughly 21% appearing once. The V gene lost 0 bases and the J gene lost 4 bases, with 12 bases spanning the gap. Germline loops: CDR1 SGHAT, CDR2 FQNNGV. This CDR3 is 15 amino acids long. In the case of this clonotype: Its antigen remains unknown.

The sample here was PBMCs, mostly from graft donor cells, taken 180 days after TCRalphabeta/CD19-depleted stem cell transplant. The receptor was isolated from a male patient between 10 and 17 years old who had a stem cell transplant for acute lymphoblastic leukemia, so the T cells may come from the graft donor. The chain joins TRBV11-2 to TRBJ1-2; D is perhaps TRBD1 (5 bases). Here the CDR3 reads CASSLDIDRIYGYTF. DNA for the CDR3: TGTGCCAGCAGCTTAGATATAGACAGAATCTATGGCTACACCTTC.